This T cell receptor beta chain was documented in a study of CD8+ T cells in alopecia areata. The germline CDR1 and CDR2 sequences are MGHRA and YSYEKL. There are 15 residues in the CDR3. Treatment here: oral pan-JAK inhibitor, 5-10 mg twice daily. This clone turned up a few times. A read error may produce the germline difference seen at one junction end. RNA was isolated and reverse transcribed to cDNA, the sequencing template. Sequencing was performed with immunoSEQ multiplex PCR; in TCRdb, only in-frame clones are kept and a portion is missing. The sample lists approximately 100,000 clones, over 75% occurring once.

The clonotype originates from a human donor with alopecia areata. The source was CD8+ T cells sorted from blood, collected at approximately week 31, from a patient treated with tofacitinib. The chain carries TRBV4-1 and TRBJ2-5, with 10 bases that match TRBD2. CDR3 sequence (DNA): TGTGCCAGCAGCCAAGAGCGGGGGGGCCAAGAGACCCAGTACTTC. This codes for CASSQERGGQETQYF.